A selection of T cell receptor beta chains follows, all from one sample in a study of cytomegalovirus exposure and HLA in healthy donors. This table comes from immunoSEQ multiplex PCR, and its TCRdb copy is limited to in-frame clones, with some not included. The sample lists 200,000 to 250,000 clones, over 80% seen once, with more than 0.6% in the top ten. The sequenced sample was PBMCs. These receptors came from a boy between 2 and 15 years old in good health and CMV-seronegative. Both conserved end residues are part of each CDR3. Fields, in order: clone size, J gene, D gene, V gene, CDR3 length, CDR3 protein, CDR3 DNA. D genes are given only for firm matches. Where a row states a size, it is once, few, many or the class of an expanded clone; other rows omit it.

>.|TRBJ1-2|TRBD1|TRBV9|18
CASSPTALGQGSDYGYTF
TGTGCCAGCAGCCCAACAGCCCTGGGACAGGGTAGTGACTATGGCTACACCTTC
>few|TRBJ1-1|TRBD1|TRBV7-9|16
CASSGGQGAQWTEAFF
TGTGCCAGCAGCGGGGGACAGGGGGCGCAGTGGACTGAAGCTTTCTTT
>.|TRBJ2-1|.|TRBV9|14
CASSVAQGSYEQFF
TGTGCCAGCAGCGTAGCTCAGGGCAGCTATGAGCAGTTCTTC
>.|TRBJ1-1|.|TRBV6-4|13
CASSVTANTEAFF
TGTGCCAGCAGTGTGACAGCGAACACTGAAGCTTTCTTT
>once|TRBJ2-1|TRBD1|TRBV28|13
CASSRGPYNEQFF
TGTGCCAGCAGTAGGGGGCCCTACAATGAGCAGTTCTTC
>.|TRBJ1-2|TRBD1|TRBV19|14
CASSKRDSNYGYTF
TGTGCCAGTAGTAAGAGGGACAGTAACTATGGCTACACCTTC
>.|TRBJ2-2|TRBD2|TRBV7-2|15
CASSFASGTPGELFF
TGTGCCAGCAGCTTTGCTAGCGGGACACCCGGGGAGCTGTTTTTT
>.|TRBJ1-2|TRBD1|TRBV6-5|13
CASRRDSFYGYTF
TGTGCCAGCAGGCGGGACAGCTTCTATGGCTACACCTTC
>.|TRBJ2-1|.|TRBV7-6|16
CASSLGGFSSYNEQFF
TGTGCCAGCAGCTTAGGAGGATTCAGCTCCTACAATGAGCAGTTCTTC
>.|TRBJ1-2|.|TRBV7-2|17
CASSLIPGLTANYGYTF
TGTGCCAGCAGCTTAATTCCAGGACTCACAGCTAACTATGGCTACACCTTC
>.|TRBJ2-7|.|TRBV11-2|13
CASSFHEAYEQYF
TGTGCCAGCAGCTTCCATGAGGCCTACGAGCAGTACTTC
>.|TRBJ2-3|TRBD2|TRBV5-1|16
CASSLGLAGDADTQYF
TGCGCCAGCAGCCTCGGACTAGCGGGAGATGCAGATACGCAGTATTTT
>few|TRBJ1-1|.|TRBV4-2|15
CASSQEFRGDTEAFF
TGTGCCAGCAGCCAAGAATTCAGGGGAGACACTGAAGCTTTCTTT
>.|TRBJ2-7|.|TRBV9|15
CASSVAGGSSYEQYF
TGTGCCAGCAGCGTAGCTGGCGGTAGCTCCTACGAGCAGTACTTC
>.|TRBJ2-3|.|TRBV4-1|16
CASSEYPAGFTDTQYF
TGCGCCAGCAGCGAATACCCCGCCGGGTTCACAGATACGCAGTATTTT
>.|TRBJ1-4|.|TRBV11-2|15
CASSLTPRTDEKLFF
TGTGCCAGCAGCCTCACCCCTCGGACAGATGAAAAACTGTTTTTT
>once|TRBJ2-7|TRBD1|TRBV6-5|16
CASSYSSGTGPYEQYF
TGTGCCAGCAGTTACTCTTCCGGGACAGGCCCCTACGAGCAGTACTTC
>.|TRBJ2-7|.|TRBV6-5|11
CASRTEYEQYF
TGTGCCAGCAGGACTGAATACGAGCAGTACTTC
>.|TRBJ2-5|TRBD1|TRBV7-3|13
CASSLGQGKTQYF
TGTGCCAGCAGCTTAGGACAGGGAAAGACCCAGTACTTC
>few|TRBJ1-1|TRBD1|TRBV2|14
CASSEMGTVTEAFF
TGTGCCAGCAGTGAAATGGGGACAGTGACTGAAGCTTTCTTT
>.|TRBJ2-2|TRBD1|TRBV5-4|15
CASSVGTGGSGELFF
TGTGCCAGCAGCGTAGGGACAGGGGGTAGCGGGGAGCTGTTTTTT
>.|TRBJ1-1|.|TRBV5-6|16
CASSLDQGKLNTEAFF
TGTGCCAGCAGCTTGGATCAGGGCAAATTGAACACTGAAGCTTTCTTT
>.|TRBJ1-4|.|TRBV18|15
CASSPKQGLGEKLFF
TGTGCCAGCTCACCAAAGCAGGGTTTAGGTGAAAAACTGTTTTTT
>.|TRBJ2-5|.|TRBV18|16
CASSPLAGSLQETQYF
TGTGCCAGCTCACCACTCGCGGGGTCGCTCCAAGAGACCCAGTACTTC
>.|TRBJ1-1|.|TRBV19|14
CASSIVPGNTEAFF
TGTGCCAGTAGTATAGTACCGGGGAACACTGAAGCTTTCTTT
>.|TRBJ1-1|TRBD1|TRBV19|15
CASSRDSSVNTEAFF
TGTGCCAGTAGTAGGGACAGTTCGGTGAACACTGAAGCTTTCTTT
>.|TRBJ2-3|TRBD2|TRBV12-5|15
CASGLPGLAPDTQYF
TGTGCTAGTGGTTTGCCCGGACTAGCCCCAGATACGCAGTATTTT
>.|TRBJ1-1|.|TRBV5-8|14
CASSLVGRNTEAFF
TGTGCCAGCAGCTTGGTTGGCCGGAACACTGAAGCTTTCTTT
>.|TRBJ2-7|TRBD1|TRBV27|13
CASSLGTAYEQYF
TGTGCCAGCAGTCTAGGGACAGCCTACGAGCAGTACTTC
>.|TRBJ2-1|.|TRBV2|13
CASSEARYNEQFF
TGTGCCAGCAGTGAAGCGAGGTACAATGAGCAGTTCTTC
>.|TRBJ1-1|TRBD1|TRBV10-3|13
CAIRGTANTEAFF
TGTGCCATCCGAGGGACAGCGAACACTGAAGCTTTCTTT
>.|TRBJ2-1|.|TRBV7-6|15
CASSLYGSSYNEQFF
TGTGCCAGCAGCTTATACGGGAGCTCCTACAATGAGCAGTTCTTC
>.|TRBJ2-7|.|TRBV19|11
CASSIGVEQYF
TGTGCCAGTAGTATCGGGGTCGAGCAGTACTTC
>few|TRBJ2-1|TRBD2|TRBV18|16
CASSPLSSGANNEQFF
TGTGCCAGCTCACCACTGTCCAGCGGGGCCAACAATGAGCAGTTCTTC
>.|TRBJ1-3|.|TRBV5-1|15
CASSLGTDWGNTIYF
TGCGCCAGCAGCTTGGGCACAGATTGGGGAAACACCATATATTTT
>.|TRBJ1-5|.|TRBV7-9|17
CASSLDVGVLSNQPQHF
TGTGCCAGCAGCTTAGATGTAGGGGTCCTTAGCAATCAGCCCCAGCATTTT
>once|TRBJ2-3|TRBD2|TRBV29-1|15
CSVRLAGGNTDTQYF
TGCAGCGTACGACTAGCGGGAGGTAACACAGATACGCAGTATTTT
>.|TRBJ2-3|.|TRBV10-1|13
CASSEGSTDTQYF
TGCGCCAGCAGTGAGGGCAGTACAGATACGCAGTATTTT
>.|TRBJ1-1|.|TRBV10-3|12
CAIMDSENEAFF
TGTGCCATAATGGACAGCGAGAATGAAGCTTTCTTT
>.|TRBJ1-2|.|TRBV9|14
CASSVERDPYGYTF
TGTGCCAGCAGCGTAGAGAGGGATCCCTATGGCTACACCTTC
>.|TRBJ1-3|.|TRBV6-1|14
CASSEFHPPDTIYF
TGTGCCAGCAGTGAATTCCATCCCCCGGACACCATATATTTT
>.|TRBJ1-3|.|TRBV6-5|16
CASRYSIRGAGNTIYF
TGTGCCAGCAGATACTCAATTCGGGGGGCAGGAAACACCATATATTTT
>.|TRBJ1-4|TRBD1|TRBV29-1|16
CSVARTGADANEKLFF
TGCAGCGTTGCCCGGACAGGGGCGGATGCTAATGAAAAACTGTTTTTT
>few|TRBJ1-1|TRBD1|TRBV29-1|15
CSVEDFDRGRTEAFF
TGCAGCGTTGAAGATTTTGACAGGGGGCGAACTGAAGCTTTCTTT
>.|TRBJ1-4|.|TRBV7-2|14
CASSLGSAREKLFF
TGTGCCAGCAGCTTAGGATCGGCTAGGGAAAAACTGTTTTTT
>.|TRBJ2-1|.|TRBV19|12
CASSASGNEQFF
TGTGCCAGTAGTGCCTCAGGCAATGAGCAGTTCTTC
>few|TRBJ1-1|.|TRBV6-1|13
CASSEWGGTEAFF
TGTGCCAGCAGTGAATGGGGGGGGACTGAAGCTTTCTTT
>once|TRBJ2-5|.|TRBV4-1|17
CASSQGRGAEPQETQYF
TGCGCCAGCAGCCAAGGTCGGGGAGCGGAGCCTCAAGAGACCCAGTACTTC
>once|TRBJ2-3|TRBD2|TRBV11-2|16
CASSRRLAMGADTQYF
TGTGCCAGCAGCCGCAGACTAGCAATGGGGGCAGATACGCAGTATTTT
>.|TRBJ1-1|TRBD1|TRBV5-4|15
CASSSGNRGRTEAFF
TGTGCCAGCAGCTCGGGCAACAGGGGAAGGACTGAAGCTTTCTTT
>.|TRBJ2-7|TRBD1|TRBV30|13
CAWSQTGALEQYF
TGTGCCTGGAGCCAGACAGGGGCGTTGGAGCAGTACTTC
>.|TRBJ2-3|.|TRBV5-1|14
CASSLGGVGDTQYF
TGCGCCAGCAGCTTGGGGGGAGTCGGGGATACGCAGTATTTT
>few|TRBJ2-2|.|TRBV21-1|15
CASSKDSRVPGELFF
TGTGCCAGCAGCAAAGATAGCAGGGTCCCTGGGGAGCTGTTTTTT